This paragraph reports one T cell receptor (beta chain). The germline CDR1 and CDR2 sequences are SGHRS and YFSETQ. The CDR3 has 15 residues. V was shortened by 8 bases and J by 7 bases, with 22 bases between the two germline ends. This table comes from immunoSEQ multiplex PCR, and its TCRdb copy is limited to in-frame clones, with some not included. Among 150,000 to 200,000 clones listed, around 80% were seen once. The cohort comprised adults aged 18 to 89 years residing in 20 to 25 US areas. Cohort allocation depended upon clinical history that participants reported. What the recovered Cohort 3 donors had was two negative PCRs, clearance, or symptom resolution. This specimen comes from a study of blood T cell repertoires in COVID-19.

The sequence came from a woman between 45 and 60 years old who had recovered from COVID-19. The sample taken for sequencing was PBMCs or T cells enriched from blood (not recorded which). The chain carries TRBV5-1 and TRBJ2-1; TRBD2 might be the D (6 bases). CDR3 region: CASGRLPGSGNEQFF. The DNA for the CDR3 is TGCGCCAGTGGGAGGCTCCCTGGATCCGGGAATGAGCAGTTCTTC.